This TCR beta chain stems from a study of cytomegalovirus exposure and HLA in healthy donors listed by TCRdb under 2017. About the investigation overall: An earlier analysis of approximately 590 of the donors reported approximately 300 Gb of sequence data and some 120 million unique TCR beta sequences from about 179 million T cells. Class I and class II HLA loci were covered by the typing at four-digit resolution. Along with the roughly 710-subject first cohort, a separate validation cohort of over a hundred different subjects was used. Every repertoire in the discovery cohort had been generated on one and the same sequencing platform. An earlier analysis of about 600 of the donors used high-throughput TCR beta sequencing to judge whether each TCR beta V gene segment behaved as functional or pseudogenic. Of the roughly 410 genotyped donors, 81% were placed in the genetic ancestry cluster associated with self-reported Caucasian donors. An early release covering roughly 640 HLA-typed donors comprised about 300 gigabases of sequencing data and around 80 million unique TCR sequences. Genome-wide SNP genotypes for about 60% of the roughly 700 donors were used in a later genetic analysis, which treated that subset as a discovery cohort. Donor age, sex, ethnicity and CMV serostatus were compiled alongside the repertoire data. Typing coverage varied by locus: about 620-640 donors for A, B, C, DRB1 and DQB1; more than 500 for DQA1; more than 600 for DPA1; 400 to 480 for DPB1. The study aimed to test whether signatures of past pathogen exposure could be identified by cataloging public T cell receptors. The T cell repertoires of some 670 subjects were profiled by immunosequencing and related to cytomegalovirus serostatus. Rather than using new phenotypic data, the later analysis identified candidate immune exposures from TCR beta sequences and from how often those sequences occurred across donors. Because of strong linkage in the cohort, roughly five DR-DQ haplotypes were treated as single units for association and clustering. Among 398 genotyped donors of the cohort, an average of roughly 240,000 unique TCR beta nucleotide sequences were sequenced per donor, around 20% of them non-productive. To predict cytomegalovirus infection status, the study brought together high-throughput TCR immunosequencing, statistical association of individual TCRs with disease status, and machine learning. A later analysis re-examined previously published TCR beta repertoires from just over 650 donors and added high-resolution HLA genotyping to investigate patterns of TCR occurrence.

Worth noting for this clone: There is no known antigen for this receptor. No qualities accompany the bases; no much larger clone lies one base away.

The cohort was made up of around 720 healthy bone marrow donors. At the time of sampling, every cohort member was nominally healthy, though immune exposures that went unrecorded were likely present. The donor was CMV seropositive and belonged to the group of over 250 seropositive cohort members. A peripheral blood sample was collected from each donor, and TCR beta sequencing was performed on peripheral blood mononuclear cells. Genomic DNA was extracted from the blood cell samples with the Qiagen DNeasy Blood Extraction Kit. General findings and caveats noted by the study authors: The authors suggested that the approach could potentially be extended to other disease states and immunological phenotypes. While some public TCRs were present in many individuals, most TCR sequences turned up only very rarely across donors. A later analysis found that most CMV-associated TCR beta chains appeared HLA-restricted, with HLA associations seemingly driven largely by CMV exposure. In a later analysis, the rate of TCR association differed among HLA loci, with DRB1 alleles having the most associated TCRs and HLA-C alleles having the fewest. Because counts were too low, some 16 rarely observed V segments, including chromosome 9 orphons, were excluded from the earlier analysis of a few hundred of the donors. This cohort had only TCR beta chains sequenced, and the lack of alpha or paired-chain data limited which features could be detected. When HLA alleles, especially DR and DQ, strongly co-occurred, attributing TCR associations to individual alleles was difficult. Linkage disequilibrium might explain the correlated functional status among segregating V segments, but an unknown experimental factor could not be ruled out. In a later genetic analysis, a missense DCLRE1C variant was associated with V-gene and J-gene trimming of TCR beta chains, and the association was replicated in an independent cohort. In a later analysis, HLA-associated TCR beta chains showed more clonal expansion and lower generation probabilities than non-associated chains that were equally common. The study gave a list of under 200 TCR beta chains associated with cytomegalovirus. Several of the top co-occurrence clusters appeared to be linked to parvovirus B19, influenza, CMV and Epstein-Barr virus, according to a later analysis. For the cohort, immune exposure information was limited to CMV serostatus. Because HLA typing was unavailable for some donors at each locus, only the typed subset was used in association tests. A further reported finding was that TCR beta sequences accurately predicted the HLA-A and HLA-B alleles for most subjects in the first cohort. In vitro tests confirmed that three of the cytomegalovirus-associated TCR beta chains recognize cytomegalovirus antigens. In both the original and validation cohorts, the classifier was reported to diagnose cytomegalovirus status with high specificity and sensitivity. Because the 87-base-pair reads could not distinguish some IMGT-functional V segments, including TRBV6-2 and TRBV6-3, those segments were excluded. A cluster of highly shared sequence variants was judged likely to be a technical artifact of the sequencing pipeline. An earlier analysis of 587 of the donors showed that most TCR beta V segments appeared in productive rearrangements either about 87% or about 30% of the time, which broadly matched IMGT annotations. According to a later genetic analysis, donors in an Asian-associated ancestry cluster had fewer N-insertions in productive TCRs than the approximately 670-donor mean. Roughly uniform sequencing depth across donors was assumed in presence/absence analyses, although this assumption may not hold. Specific HLA alleles were associated with more than 15,000 TCR beta sequences at a false discovery rate of 0.05 in a later analysis.

The method behind the library was the immunoSEQ multiplex PCR assay. The multiplex PCR relied on a mix of 60 forward primers for TCR Vbeta segments and 13 reverse primers for TCR Jbeta segments. The CDR3 region of rearranged TCR beta genes was amplified from genomic DNA with a multiplex PCR assay. Amplified TCR beta libraries were sequenced as 87-base-pair reads on the Illumina HiSeq System. Regarding the original processing steps: In a later analysis, tens of millions of unique TCR beta chains were counted across the 690 or so repertoires, and roughly 11 million of these chains were shared by at least two donors. To remove PCR and sequencing errors, raw reads were error-corrected and collapsed into unique sequences using a nearest-neighbor algorithm that merged closely related sequences. V, D and J gene segments were assigned by aligning CDR3 sequences to IMGT reference sequences. For a sequence to be retained, a match of at least six nucleotides to both a V gene segment and a J gene segment was required. Rearrangements were called productive when the CDR3 lacked stop codons and stayed in frame with V and J; all others were non-productive. CDR3 was defined according to IMGT convention as the region running from the second conserved V-encoded cysteine to the conserved J-encoded phenylalanine. The earlier analysis of about 590 of the donors excluded sequences that lacked an unambiguous match to a single V gene segment. An earlier analysis of fewer than 650 of the donors classified V segments as functional when productive rearrangements were above 56.7% and as segregating when the standard deviation between donors was above 5%. To diagnose cytomegalovirus status from the catalog of TCR beta chain sequences, a statistical classification framework was built. V and J gene assignment, in a later analysis, came from comparing TCR nucleotide sequences with IMGT/GENE-DB human TR gene sequences. The TCRdist pipeline was used in a later analysis to assign CDR3 sequences and most-parsimonious VDJ recombination scenarios. In a later analysis, each TCR beta chain was defined by its CDR3 amino acid sequence together with its V-gene family, and reads lacking a unique V-gene family were excluded. A later analysis removed 500 to 600 highly shared, low-generation-probability nucleotide sequences to deal with suspected cross-contamination and a sequencing artifact. In a later analysis, a clonal expansion index for each public chain was calculated from normalized within-repertoire ranks of inferred template counts. Generation probabilities in a later analysis came from a VDJ recombination model fitted to out-of-frame rearrangements, and those results were checked against IGoR. In a later analysis, TCR-TCR, TCR-HLA and TCR-CMV co-occurrence was scored with hypergeometric tests, and a repertoire-size bias correction was applied to TCR pairs. In a later analysis, false discovery rates were estimated by permuting HLA or CMV assignments 20 times. In a later analysis, co-occurring TCRs were grouped with DBSCAN, and TCRdist sequence similarity was added when clustering was performed within HLA-allele-positive subsets. Repertoires with fewer than 30,000 or more than 120,000 public chains, plus five repertoires with anomalous nucleotide sharing, were excluded from co-occurrence clustering. The table comes from immuneACCESS by way of TCRdb, which keeps in-frame sequences with V and J called. Part of the clones is missing from these tables; in studies checked, under half for an unresolved V gene and the rest for unknown reasons. The V and J calls and clone size are taken from that table; D and trimming were inferred from the DNA. A total of 95,000 to 150,000 clones appear in this sample, 78% of them only once. The ten largest make up approximately 3.5% of the sample.

Between the V and J ends, shortened by 0 bases and 4 bases respectively, the junction contains 10 bases. CDR1 and CDR2 are drawn from the germline V gene: LGHNA, YNFKEQ. The CDR3 numbers 15 residues from cysteine through phenylalanine. The read is trimmed to its CDR3 DNA, 45 bases read in frame from base 1. This sequence originates from a woman younger than 45 in good health and CMV-seropositive. The rearranged segments are TRBV4-2 and TRBJ1-3; matching of 6 bases hints at TRBD1 as the D gene. Sequenced input: PBMCs. The nucleotide sequence reads TGTGCCAGCAGCCAAGAACACAGGGACGGAAACACCATATATTTT. Translated, this is CASSQEHRDGNTIYF.